Listed below are T cell receptor beta chains from one sample, sequenced in a study of shared clonotypes between healthy human individuals. The table came from immunoSEQ multiplex PCR; TCRdb's copy has only in-frame clones and leaves some out. Here the sample spans more than 1.2 million clones, approximately 98.5% being singletons. The sequencing sample was made of naive CD4+ T cells sorted from blood. These receptors were obtained from a man aged 25 to 40 in good health. CDR3s include the opening cysteine and the closing phenylalanine or tryptophan. A D gene is named only where the DNA matches it firmly. The size entry is marked missing in some rows and otherwise reads once, few, many or a size class.

.	TRBV6-5	TRBJ1-1	once	TGTGCCAGCAGTTACAGTTCCAGGGGGAACACTGAAGCTTTCTTT	CASSYSSRGNTEAFF
TRBD1	TRBV13	TRBJ2-7	.	TGTGCCAGCAGCAAACGTGGGGGACAGGGAGGCGAGCAGTACTTC	CASSKRGGQGGEQYF
.	TRBV10-2	TRBJ2-7	.	TGCGCCAGCAGTGAGCGGGGGTACGAGCAGTACTTC	CASSERGYEQYF
TRBD1	TRBV7-2	TRBJ2-5	.	TGTGCCAGCAGTTTGGACAGGGGGCCAGAGACCCAGTACTTC	CASSLDRGPETQYF
.	TRBV28	TRBJ1-2	.	TGTGCCAGCAGTTTTGCCCCAGCTAGTTACACCTTC	CASSFAPASYTF
.	TRBV2	TRBJ1-1	once	TGTGCCAGCACCTCGGCGCGGGGGGGGACCACTGAAGCTTTCTTT	CASTSARGGTTEAFF
TRBD2	TRBV27	TRBJ2-7	.	TGTGCCAGCGCTTTGCTCTCTAGCGGGAGCCCCTACGAGCAGTACTTC	CASALLSSGSPYEQYF
.	TRBV28	TRBJ1-3	.	TGTGCCAGCAGTTTACTTGGGAACACCATATATTTT	CASSLLGNTIYF
TRBD2	TRBV14	TRBJ2-1	.	TGTGCCAGCAGCCGGGGAGCGGGATACTACAATGAGCAGTTCTTC	CASSRGAGYYNEQFF
.	TRBV10-3	TRBJ2-3	.	TGTGCCATCAGTGAGTCGAGGGCGAGGGCGGCAGATACGCAGTATTTT	CAISESRARAADTQYF
.	TRBV5-1	TRBJ2-6	.	TGCGCCAGCAGCCACATGGACACCTCTGGGGCCAACGTCCTGACTTTC	CASSHMDTSGANVLTF
.	TRBV29-1	TRBJ2-7	.	TGCAGCGTTGAAGGTACAGCTAGGGATACCTACGAGCAGTACTTC	CSVEGTARDTYEQYF
.	TRBV28	TRBJ2-7	once	TGTGCCAGCAGTTTCAGGCGGGGCCCCTACGAGCAGTACTTC	CASSFRRGPYEQYF
.	TRBV2	TRBJ1-1	.	TGTGCCAGCAAAATAGAGTCCCGCACTGAAGCTTTCTTT	CASKIESRTEAFF
.	TRBV27	TRBJ2-5	.	TGTGCCAGCAGTTTGTCGGGGTGGGAGACCCAGTACTTC	CASSLSGWETQYF
.	TRBV6-5	TRBJ2-4	once	TGTGCCAGTAAACAGATAGCCAAAAACATTCAGTACTTC	CASKQIAKNIQYF
.	TRBV5-1	TRBJ2-5	.	TGCGCCAGCATGCGTATGGAGACCCAGTACTTC	CASMRMETQYF
TRBD1	TRBV6-1	TRBJ1-2	.	TGTGCCAGCAGCGGCTCGGACAGGACGATCTATGGCTACACCTTC	CASSGSDRTIYGYTF
.	TRBV5-4	TRBJ2-5	.	TGTGCCAGCGGCCGAGAGACAGCGACACAAGAGACCCAGTACTTC	CASGRETATQETQYF
.	TRBV20-1	TRBJ2-7	once	TGCAGTACTCCCCGAAGGAGTAAGCAGTACTTC	CSTPRRSKQYF
TRBD2	TRBV2	TRBJ2-1	.	TGTGCCAGCAGTGAAGGGCTAGCGGGAGTTATCGAGCAGTTCTTC	CASSEGLAGVIEQFF
TRBD2	TRBV10-3	TRBJ2-7	.	TGTGCCATCAGTGGGACGAATGGACTAGCCTACGAGCAGTACTTC	CAISGTNGLAYEQYF
TRBD2	TRBV14	TRBJ2-7	.	TGTGCCAGCAGCCATGGACTAGCAGAGCAGTACTTC	CASSHGLAEQYF
.	TRBV9	TRBJ1-4	.	TGTGCCAGCAGCGCCGACCGGGCCCCCGGGGAAAAACTGTTTTTT	CASSADRAPGEKLFF
TRBD2	TRBV9	TRBJ2-3	.	TGTGCCAGCAGCGTAGAGGGACTAGCGGCCTCCACAGATACGCAGTATTTT	CASSVEGLAASTDTQYF
.	TRBV28	TRBJ1-2	.	TGTGCCAGCAGCCAACAGGGATATGGCTACACCTTC	CASSQQGYGYTF
TRBD1	TRBV6-5	TRBJ1-3	.	TGTGCCAGCAGTTCCAGGACAGGCGCTGGAAACACCATATATTTT	CASSSRTGAGNTIYF
.	TRBV7-9	TRBJ1-1	.	TGTGCCAGCAGTCGAGATGGGACTGAAGCTTTCTTT	CASSRDGTEAFF
TRBD2	TRBV5-1	TRBJ2-1	.	TGCGCCAGCAGCCCAGGACTAGCGGGCACCAATGAGCAGTTCTTC	CASSPGLAGTNEQFF
.	TRBV27	TRBJ2-6	.	TGTGCCAGCGGCCGGACGGGTACTTGGGCCAACGTCCTGACTTTC	CASGRTGTWANVLTF
TRBD1	TRBV6-1	TRBJ1-3	.	TGTGCCAGCAAACGGGGACAGATCTCTGGAAACACCATATATTTT	CASKRGQISGNTIYF
.	TRBV15	TRBJ2-5	.	TGTGCCACCAGCAGAGATGCAGAGACCCAGTACTTC	CATSRDAETQYF
.	TRBV5-6	TRBJ2-7	.	TGTGCCAGCAGCTTCATAGCGGTTGAACCCTACGAGCAGTACTTC	CASSFIAVEPYEQYF
TRBD1	TRBV5-1	TRBJ2-7	.	TGCGCCAGCAGCCTTCGATCCGGGACAGTAACCTACGAGCAGTACTTC	CASSLRSGTVTYEQYF
TRBD1	TRBV18	TRBJ1-5	.	TGTGCCAGCTCACCCCGACAGGGAAATCAGCCCCAGCATTTT	CASSPRQGNQPQHF
.	TRBV2	TRBJ2-1	once	TGTGCCAGCAGTGGGACAGGGGTACGGGCTAGCGGGAGCCACAATGAGCAGTTCTTC	CASSGTGVRASGSHNEQFF
TRBD2	TRBV27	TRBJ2-3	.	TGTGCCAGCACCATAAGGGGGACTAGCGGGAGAGTCCCAGATACGCAGTATTTT	CASTIRGTSGRVPDTQYF
.	TRBV7-9	TRBJ2-6	.	TGTGCCAGCAGAACTACTAGAGCCCAGGCCAACGTCCTGACTTTC	CASRTTRAQANVLTF
TRBD1	TRBV6-5	TRBJ1-2	.	TGTGCCAGCAGTTTAACAACAGGGGGCCAAGGCTACACCTTC	CASSLTTGGQGYTF
TRBD2	TRBV5-1	TRBJ2-2	.	TGCGCCAGCAGCTCGGGACTAGCGGGAGGGAGAGACACCGGGGAGCTGTTTTTT	CASSSGLAGGRDTGELFF
TRBD2	TRBV10-1	TRBJ2-2	once	TGCGCCAGCAGTCGAGACTTGGGGGGGACCGGGGAGCTGTTTTTT	CASSRDLGGTGELFF
.	TRBV18	TRBJ2-1	.	TGTGCCAGCTCACCCCCCGGACTAGCAGGGGGAAGGGACAATGAGCAGTTCTTC	CASSPPGLAGGRDNEQFF
.	TRBV11-2	TRBJ1-5	.	TGTGCCAGCAGTCTTCAGGTCTATCAGCCCCAGCATTTT	CASSLQVYQPQHF
TRBD1	TRBV9	TRBJ2-7	.	TGTGCCAGCAGCCCCCGCGGGGGACAGGGTCGGGAGCAGTACTTC	CASSPRGGQGREQYF